This TCR beta chain derives from a study of shared clonotypes between healthy human individuals. On the study more broadly: Donors had three CD4 naive, three CD4 memory, two CD8 naive and one CD8 memory plate apiece.

Details on this clone: The same CDR3 also results from other DNA sequences found in this sample.

Profiled with immunoSEQ multiplex PCR; TCRdb holds only in-frame clones, not every one. This table has about 2.3 million clones, approximately 95% appearing once. Splitting the CD4+ cells yielded a CD45RA+ naive subset and a CD45RA-negative memory subset. The germline V gene has CDR1 SGHTA and CDR2 FQGTGA. Germline trimming cut 5 bases from V and 2 bases from J; bases unmatched to any gene: 4. The length of the CDR3 is 14 residues. V is TRBV7-3 and J is TRBJ1-1; 8 bases line up with TRBD1. The sample consisted of naive CD4+ T cells from PBMCs. Subset: CD45RA+ positively selected. The receptor was isolated from a man in his late teens or twenties in good health. Some clones in this sample may be carry-over from other donors' samples. The CDR3 spells CASSLDRGNTEAFF. CDR3 coding DNA: TGTGCCAGCAGCCTTGACAGGGGAAACACTGAAGCTTTCTTT.